This TCR beta chain was identified in a study of cytotoxic CD8 clonotypes in ibrutinib-treated CLL. CDR3 length: 10 amino acids. The V gene lost 7 bases and the J gene lost 5 bases, with 3 bases spanning the gap. Germline CDR1 reads MDHEN; CDR2 reads SYDVKM. Sequencing was performed with immunoSEQ multiplex PCR; in TCRdb, only in-frame clones are kept and a portion is missing. In the table there are roughly 250,000 clones, 60% to 75% of which are singletons. The rearrangement uses TRBV28 and TRBJ1-5; D gene uncertain. Source: PBMCs, taken after 24 months of ibrutinib treatment. The sequence derives from a human donor with chronic lymphocytic leukemia. Here the CDR3 reads CASNDQPQHF. In DNA form, the CDR3 reads TGTGCCAGCAACGATCAGCCCCAGCATTTT.